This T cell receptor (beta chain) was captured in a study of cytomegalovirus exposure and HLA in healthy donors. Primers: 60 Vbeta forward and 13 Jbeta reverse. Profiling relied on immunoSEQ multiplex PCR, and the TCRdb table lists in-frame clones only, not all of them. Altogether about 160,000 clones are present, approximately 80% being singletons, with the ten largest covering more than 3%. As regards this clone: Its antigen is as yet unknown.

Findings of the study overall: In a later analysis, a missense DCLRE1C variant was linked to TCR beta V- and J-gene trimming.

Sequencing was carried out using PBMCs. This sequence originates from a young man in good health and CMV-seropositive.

The CDR3 sequence: CSVGQGSYEQYF. In nucleotides, the CDR3 is TGCAGCGTTGGACAGGGTTCCTACGAGCAGTACTTC. The chain employs TRBV29-1 and TRBJ2-7; 7 positions match TRBD1. The germline CDR1 and CDR2 sequences are SQVTM and ANQGSEA. Trimming at V came to 4 bases and at J to 1 base, leaving 1 base not matched to a gene. CDR3 size: 12 residues.